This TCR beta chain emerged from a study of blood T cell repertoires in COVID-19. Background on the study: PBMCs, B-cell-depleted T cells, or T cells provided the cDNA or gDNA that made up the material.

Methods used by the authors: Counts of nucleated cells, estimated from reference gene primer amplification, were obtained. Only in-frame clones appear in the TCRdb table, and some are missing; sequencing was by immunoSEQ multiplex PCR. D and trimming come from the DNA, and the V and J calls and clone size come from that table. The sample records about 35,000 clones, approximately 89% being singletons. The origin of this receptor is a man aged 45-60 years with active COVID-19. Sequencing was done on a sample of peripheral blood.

This CDR3 reads CASSPFLRGSEQYF. In DNA form, the CDR3 reads TGTGCCAGCAGCCCCTTCCTCCGGGGGAGCGAGCAGTACTTC. The rearrangement links TRBV7-2 to TRBJ2-7; possibly TRBD2 for D (6 bases). Germline V gives CDR1 SGHTA, CDR2 FQGNSA. The length of the CDR3 is 14 residues. The V end lost 5 bases, the J end lost 6 bases, and 17 bases lay between the germline ends.